These T cell receptor beta chains were read from a single sample in a study of cytomegalovirus exposure and HLA in healthy donors. Repertoires were generated with immunoSEQ multiplex PCR, while TCRdb's copy carries only in-frame clones and drops some. The data hold some 160,000 clones, with over 60% observed a single time. Sequencing was performed on PBMCs. Receptors originate from a woman aged 30 to 39 in good health and CMV-seronegative. Both conserved end residues are part of each CDR3. Fields, in order: J gene, clone size, D gene, V gene, CDR3 DNA, CDR3 protein. D genes are given only for firm matches. Clone size appears in some rows only: once, few, many, or a class for an expanded clone.

J: TRBJ1-2; size: -; D: TRBD1; V: TRBV6-1; DNA: TGTGCCAGCAGTGAATCCGGACAGGGGGTTTCCTATGGCTACACCTTC; CDR3: CASSESGQGVSYGYTF
J: TRBJ2-7; size: few; D: -; V: TRBV5-6; DNA: TGTGCCAGCAGCTTGCGGGGGGCTGGGGGCGAGCAGTACTTC; CDR3: CASSLRGAGGEQYF
J: TRBJ2-1; size: -; D: TRBD1; V: TRBV7-9; DNA: TGTGCCAGCAGCCCGGGACAGGGGAAGCAGTTCTTC; CDR3: CASSPGQGKQFF
J: TRBJ2-2; size: -; D: TRBD2; V: TRBV19; DNA: TGTGCCAGTTTTAGCGGGGGGACCGGGGAGCTGTTTTTT; CDR3: CASFSGGTGELFF
J: TRBJ2-7; size: -; D: -; V: TRBV18; DNA: TGTGCCAGCTCACCAAGACCGAGGAACGAGCAGTACTTC; CDR3: CASSPRPRNEQYF
J: TRBJ1-5; size: -; D: -; V: TRBV19; DNA: TGTGCCAGTAGTATTGTTTTTGGACCAGGGAAGCCCCAGCATTTT; CDR3: CASSIVFGPGKPQHF
J: TRBJ2-7; size: -; D: TRBD2; V: TRBV9; DNA: TGTGCCAGCAGCGTAGCGGGGACTAGCGACATCTACGAGCAGTACTTC; CDR3: CASSVAGTSDIYEQYF
J: TRBJ1-2; size: once; D: -; V: TRBV15; DNA: TGTGCCACCAGCAGTACGGGACGATCAACAGGGATTCGCGATAATGGCTACACCTTC; CDR3: CATSSTGRSTGIRDNGYTF
J: TRBJ2-4; size: -; D: -; V: TRBV9; DNA: TGTGCCAGCAGCGTCGGGGGGCTAGCCAAAAACATTCAGTACTTC; CDR3: CASSVGGLAKNIQYF
J: TRBJ1-1; size: -; D: TRBD1; V: TRBV10-3; DNA: TGTGCCATCAGTGCCCAGACAGGGGTGAACACTGAAGCTTTCTTT; CDR3: CAISAQTGVNTEAFF
J: TRBJ1-2; size: -; D: -; V: TRBV10-3; DNA: TGTGCCATCAGTGAGGACATCTATGGCTACACCTTC; CDR3: CAISEDIYGYTF
J: TRBJ1-3; size: -; D: -; V: TRBV19; DNA: TGTGCCAGGAGGGGGGGCCCCTCTGGAAACACCATATATTTT; CDR3: CARRGGPSGNTIYF
J: TRBJ1-1; size: few; D: TRBD1; V: TRBV7-8; DNA: TGTGCCAGCAGCTCTGACAGGGGCCAGGAAGCTTTCTTT; CDR3: CASSSDRGQEAFF
J: TRBJ1-1; size: once; D: -; V: TRBV30; DNA: TGTGCCTGGAGTCTGACTGAAGCTTTCTTT; CDR3: CAWSLTEAFF
J: TRBJ2-1; size: -; D: TRBD2; V: TRBV28; DNA: TGTGCCAGCAGTTTCCCGAGCGGGAGGGCCAACTATGAGCAGTTCTTC; CDR3: CASSFPSGRANYEQFF
J: TRBJ2-7; size: once; D: TRBD1; V: TRBV7-2; DNA: TGTGCCAGCAGCCTAGGACAGGGTATCTCCTACGAGCAGTACTTC; CDR3: CASSLGQGISYEQYF
J: TRBJ1-1; size: -; D: -; V: TRBV7-9; DNA: TGTGCCAGCAGTGGACAGCAGAACACTGAAGCTTTCTTT; CDR3: CASSGQQNTEAFF
J: TRBJ1-4; size: few; D: -; V: TRBV6-6; DNA: TGTGCCAGCAAGGACAGAGTTAATGAAAAACTGTTTTTT; CDR3: CASKDRVNEKLFF
J: TRBJ1-2; size: -; D: -; V: TRBV6-5; DNA: TGTGCCAGCAGTTACCTACAGCCCCGGAAGGGCTACACCTTC; CDR3: CASSYLQPRKGYTF
J: TRBJ1-2; size: -; D: -; V: TRBV7-8; DNA: TGTGCCAGCAGCTTAGGGACATCGAACTATGGCTACACCTTC; CDR3: CASSLGTSNYGYTF
J: TRBJ2-2; size: -; D: -; V: TRBV30; DNA: TGTGCCTGGAGCCACCCGGCCACAGGGAACACCGGGGAGCTGTTTTTT; CDR3: CAWSHPATGNTGELFF
J: TRBJ2-5; size: -; D: TRBD2; V: TRBV5-1; DNA: TGCGCCAGCAGCTCTCGACTAGCGCGCACCCAAGAGACCCAGTACTTC; CDR3: CASSSRLARTQETQYF
J: TRBJ2-5; size: few; D: TRBD2; V: TRBV7-2; DNA: TGTGCCAGCAGCACTCCTAGCGGCCAAGAGACCCAGTACTTC; CDR3: CASSTPSGQETQYF